This T cell receptor (beta chain) was identified in a study of blood T cell repertoires in COVID-19. Study details: PBMCs, B-cell-depleted T cells, or T cells were the source of the cDNA or gDNA that made up the material.

Participant-given clinical history determined each cohort assignment. Two consecutive negative NP/OP PCR tests, clearance, or resolved symptoms defined Cohort 3 recovery. V shed 4 bases, J shed 7 bases, and the junction held 13 bases outside the gene matches. Germline values: CDR1 KGHSH, CDR2 LQKENI. This CDR3 spans 17 amino acids. Methods used by the authors: How many nucleated cells were present was estimated from reference gene primer amplification. Repertoires were generated with immunoSEQ multiplex PCR, while TCRdb's copy carries only in-frame clones and drops some. Clone size and the V and J calls come from that table; the DNA yielded D and trimming. In the table there are 180,000 or so clones, 80% to 90% of which are singletons.

The chain joins TRBV18 to TRBJ1-6, with TRBD1 matching 7 bases. Sequencing used PBMCs or T cells enriched from blood (not recorded which). The receptor comes from a man between 50 and 59 years old who had recovered from COVID-19. The CDR3 nucleotides read TGTGCCAGCTCACTCCGACAGGGAGCGCGAGAGAATTCACCCCTCCACTTT. It translates to CASSLRQGARENSPLHF.